This T cell receptor beta chain was identified in a study of post-analysis software for immune sequencing data. Whole-study findings and limits: Compared with controls, patients had more of about five TRBV segments, including TRBV5-6, TRBV5-1 and TRBV20-1. The study found significantly lower normalized Chao1 diversity in multiple sclerosis patients than in controls.

As concerns this clonotype: Its antigen is still unknown.

TCR beta libraries were prepared from cDNA with unique molecular identifiers. Each CDR3 protein is one row after TCRdb ran MiXCR on the PCR reads. This sample has about 770,000 distinct CDR3 sequences; about 43% occur once, and the top ten carry 4% to 5%. The V gene's germline CDR1 is SQVTM and CDR2 ANQGSEA. The CDR3 loop spans 13 amino acids. V was clipped by 7 bases and J by 2 bases, with 13 bases between them. The J gene is TRBJ2-3, the V gene TRBV29-1, with D perhaps being TRBD1 or TRBD2 (5 bases each). This clonotype was obtained from a girl between 10 and 17 years old with multiple sclerosis. Sequencing was carried out using blood. The chain's CDR3 is CSAGGGDTDTQYF. The CDR3 DNA reads as TGCAGCGCTGGTGGGGGAGACACAGATACGCAGTATTTT.